Presented here are 19 T cell receptor beta chains from one specimen sequenced in a study of blood T cell repertoires in COVID-19. Some clones are missing from TCRdb's copy, which holds only in-frame ones; the method was immunoSEQ multiplex PCR. Of 130,000 or so clones in the sample, about 86% are singletons; the top ten hold around 8.5%. Material for sequencing was peripheral blood. Every receptor here comes from a woman aged 55-70 years with acute or convalescent COVID-19.

The V and J genes are TRBV6-6 and TRBJ1-2, with 10 positions matching TRBD1. The germline V gene encodes CDR1 MNHNY and CDR2 SVGAGI (reference sequence). The CDR3 runs 14 residues. V trimming: 8 bases; J trimming: 14 bases; junction bases outside the gene matches: 17. CDR3 amino acids: CASGTSTGGASGTF. Here the CDR3 DNA reads TGTGCCAGCGGAACCTCGACAGGGGGCGCTTCGGGTACCTTC.

The chain recombines TRBV9 with TRBJ1-2; 7 positions match TRBD1. V lost 3 bases and J lost 8; bases outside the gene matches: 13. Germline CDR1 and CDR2: SGDLS and YYNGEE. The CDR3 contains 15 residues. CDR3: CASSAQPKGAEGYTF. The CDR3 coding sequence is TGTGCCAGCAGCGCCCAACCTAAGGGGGCGGAGGGCTACACCTTC.

This chain links TRBV4-3 with TRBJ1-1; no reliable D call. This CDR3 comprises 17 residues. CDR1 and CDR2 (germline): LGHNA, YSLEER. V lost 0 bases to trimming and J lost 1 base, with 15 bases between them. CDR3 in DNA: TGCGCCAGCAGCCAAGATCTCCCTTACAGACAGAACACTGAAGCTTTCTTT. Residues: CASSQDLPYRQNTEAFF.

The chain combines TRBV7-2 with TRBJ1-5; 7 bases line up with TRBD1. This CDR3 has 15 residues. From germline, CDR1 is SGHTA and CDR2 FQGNSA. The J segment lost 3 bases and the V segment lost 5 bases, leaving 7 bases of the junction unmatched. This CDR3 is CASSQRTGYNQPQHF. The CDR3 nucleotides are TGTGCCAGCAGCCAAAGGACAGGATACAATCAGCCCCAGCATTTT.

The chain has TRBV10-3 and TRBJ1-2, with 9 bases identical to TRBD1. J lost 3 bases, V lost 6 bases, and 5 bases had no gene match. CDR3 length: 14 residues. Germline V gene lookup returns CDR1 ENHRY and CDR2 SYGVKD. DNA for the CDR3: TGTGCCATCAGGGGGGACAGGGAAGACTATGGCTACACCTTC. It is translated as CAIRGDREDYGYTF.

This chain connects TRBV30 to TRBJ2-7; 7 bases fit TRBD1. V gave up 3 bases and J gave up 3 bases; unmatched junction bases: 8. CDR3 length equals 14 residues. The V gene's germline CDR1 is GTSNPN and CDR2 SVGIG (reference sequence). This chain's CDR3 is CAWRPGQTSYEQYF. The CDR3 region has the DNA TGTGCCTGGAGGCCGGGACAGACCAGCTACGAGCAGTACTTC.

This clone has a handful of counts. The chain recombines TRBV7-8 with TRBJ2-1, with 10 nucleotides matching TRBD2. Unmatched junction bases numbered 11, after V lost 4 bases and J lost 8 bases. The CDR3 consists of 16 residues. Germline CDR1 reads SGHVS; CDR2 reads FQNEAQ. Written as DNA, the CDR3 is TGTGCCAGCAGCTGGGCAAGCGGGGGGGCTCCCCATGAGCAGTTCTTC. As protein: CASSWASGGAPHEQFF. The full variable domain, its missing parts supplied by reference TRBV7-8 and TRBJ2-1, is GAGVSQSPRYKVAKRGQDVALRCDPISGHVSLFWYQQALGQGPEFLTYFQNEAQLDKSGLPSDRFFAERPEGSVSTLKIQRTQQEDSAVYLCASSWASGGAPHEQFFGPGTRLTVL.

V gene TRBV4-2 combines with J gene TRBJ2-7; D is perhaps TRBD2 (5 bases). Trimming cost V 1 base and J 3 bases, with 10 bases left between them. This CDR3 spans 14 amino acids. Germline CDR1 LGHNA, CDR2 YNFKEQ. The CDR3 spells CASSQGSGYYEQYF. DNA for the CDR3: TGTGCCAGCAGCCAAGGCAGCGGTTACTACGAGCAGTACTTC.

The chain couples TRBV4-3 to TRBJ2-1, with D perhaps TRBD1 (6 bases). This CDR3 region has 14 residues. V shed 4 bases and J shed 8 bases, with 15 bases lying between them. CDR1 LGHNA and CDR2 YSLEER come from the germline V gene. CDR3: CASSRSKQGDEQFF. The DNA for the CDR3 is TGCGCCAGCAGCCGATCTAAACAGGGAGATGAGCAGTTCTTC.

The rearrangement uses TRBV4-1 and TRBJ1-5; weak D call: TRBD1 (5 bases). This CDR3 is 19 amino acids long. Trimming left V 0 bases short and J 1 base short, with 19 bases between. Germline CDR1 is MGHRA and CDR2 is YSYEKL. The CDR3 DNA is TGCGCCAGCAGCCAAGATTGGGCCCGGGGGGACCTCAGCAATCAGCCCCAGCATTTT. This gives the protein CASSQDWARGDLSNQPQHF.

V is TRBV6-5 and J is TRBJ1-1, with 9 bases that match TRBD1. CDR3 length: 14 amino acids. Germline V CDR1 and CDR2: MNHEY, SVGAGI. The J segment lost 4 bases and the V segment lost 5 bases, leaving 5 bases of the junction unmatched. The CDR3 here is CASSHTGGVTEAFF. In nucleotides, the CDR3 is TGTGCCAGCAGTCATACAGGGGGCGTCACTGAAGCTTTCTTT.

The chain joins TRBV9 to TRBJ1-2; 8 nucleotides match TRBD1. The ends lost 0 bases at V and 5 bases at J; junction bases unmatched: 6. Germline V gene data show CDR1 as SGDLS and CDR2 as YYNGEE. The CDR3 has 15 residues. For the CDR3, the DNA is TGTGCCAGCAGCGTAGGACAGGGGAGCCATTATGGCTACACCTTC. Protein product: CASSVGQGSHYGYTF.

The gene calls are TRBV29-1 and TRBJ1-2; D might be TRBD1 (6 bases). The germline V gene has CDR1 SQVTM and CDR2 ANQGSEA. Trimming removed 4 bases at V and 3 bases at J, with 18 bases between. This CDR3 comprises 15 residues. The CDR3 DNA sequence: TGCAGCGTTGTACAACAGGGTCGGAGTGACTATGGCTACACCTTC. Translating it yields CSVVQQGRSDYGYTF.

The chain joins TRBV5-6 to TRBJ1-4; the match to TRBD1 covers 7 bases. V shed 7 bases and J 0 bases; nucleotides not matched to a gene: 9. CDR1 is SGHDT and CDR2 is YYEEEE in the germline V gene. The CDR3 consists of 16 residues. CDR3 bases: TGTGCCAGCGGGGGACAGCTCGGGGCAACTAATGAAAAACTGTTTTTT. Protein sequence: CASGGQLGATNEKLFF.

V is TRBV5-1 and J is TRBJ1-2; TRBD1 matches 8 bases. V shed 2 bases and J 5 bases; nucleotides not matched to a gene: 14. This CDR3 comprises 17 residues. Germline V gives CDR1 SGHRS, CDR2 YFSETQ. In DNA, the CDR3 is TGCGCCAGCAGCTTTTCCGGGACAGGCGTTGGGAGTTATGGCTACACCTTC. This encodes CASSFSGTGVGSYGYTF.

The chain combines TRBV7-9 with TRBJ2-1; 7 bases map to TRBD2. Per the germline V gene, CDR1 is SEHNR and CDR2 is FQNEAQ (reference sequence). The junction had 9 bases not matched to a gene; V was cut back by 4 bases and J by 3 bases. The CDR3 loop spans 16 amino acids. This CDR3 reads CASSSRAGPFYNEQFF. The CDR3 nucleotides read TGTGCCAGCAGCTCGAGAGCGGGGCCCTTCTACAATGAGCAGTTCTTC.

This sequence joins TRBV24-1 and TRBJ2-5; 11 bases are shared with TRBD1. The germline gives CDR1 KGHDR, CDR2 SFDVKD. This CDR3 region has 17 residues. Trimming cost V 4 bases and J 5 bases; bases outside gene matches: 11. The CDR3, as DNA: TGTGCCACCAGTGAACCGGTAGGACAGGGGGCATCGGAGACCCAGTACTTC. Amino acids: CATSEPVGQGASETQYF.

The gene calls are TRBV5-1 and TRBJ2-2; no firm D call. The CDR3 spans 14 residues. CDR1 is SGHRS, CDR2 YFSETQ, per germline. Trimming took 0 bases from V and 6 from J, leaving 9 bases between them. CDR3 sequence (DNA): TGCGCCAGCAGCTTGGACGGTTTTTCCGGGGAGCTGTTTTTT. Residues: CASSLDGFSGELFF.

The chain has TRBV19 and TRBJ1-5; a possible D gene is TRBD1 (6 bases). V lost 7 bases and J 5 bases, leaving 24 bases between the germline ends. The CDR3 spans 17 residues. Germline V gene data show CDR1 as LNHDA and CDR2 as SQIVND (reference sequence). The CDR3 coding sequence is TGTGCCAGTACCATTGGCCCACACAGGGTCGAGGATCAGCCCCAGCATTTT. Translated: CASTIGPHRVEDQPQHF.